The rows below give T cell receptor beta chains drawn from one sample of a study of T cell changes during pregnancy in multiple sclerosis. Method: immunoSEQ multiplex PCR; TCRdb's copy keeps in-frame clones and lacks some. The table lists about 57,000 clones, more than 85% of them singletons. The source material was peripheral blood, sampled after pregnancy. These receptors all come from a female donor in good health, enrolled as a control in a pregnancy study. Each CDR3 is given with its conserved first and last residue. Fields, in order: D gene, V gene, clone size, J gene, CDR3 protein, CDR3 DNA. D genes are given only for firm matches. Some rows have no size entry. The others give once, few or many, or a class for an expanded clone.

-	TRBV14	-	TRBJ2-4	CASSQRGTKNIQYF	TGTGCCAGCAGCCAAAGGGGGACCAAAAACATTCAGTACTTC
-	TRBV19	-	TRBJ2-1	CASRGNTGDEQFF	TGTGCCAGTAGAGGGAACACCGGGGATGAGCAGTTCTTC
TRBD1	TRBV13	-	TRBJ1-1	CASDREGTEAFF	TGTGCCAGCGACAGGGAAGGGACTGAAGCTTTCTTT
-	TRBV14	-	TRBJ1-1	CASSQVRRGEAFF	TGTGCCAGCAGCCAAGTGCGCAGGGGCGAAGCTTTCTTT
-	TRBV29-1	-	TRBJ2-3	CSVSRLEDTQYF	TGCAGCGTCTCGCGACTAGAAGATACGCAGTATTTT
TRBD2	TRBV5-1	-	TRBJ2-7	CASSFGSGGFGEQYF	TGCGCCAGCAGCTTCGGTAGCGGGGGCTTTGGCGAGCAGTACTTC
-	TRBV7-8	-	TRBJ2-3	CASSPFFGGATDTQYF	TGTGCCAGCAGCCCTTTCTTTGGTGGGGCCACAGATACGCAGTATTTT
TRBD1	TRBV11-3	-	TRBJ2-7	CASSFDRGTYEQYF	TGTGCCAGCAGCTTCGACAGGGGTACCTACGAGCAGTACTTC
TRBD1	TRBV7-9	-	TRBJ1-2	CASTIDRGQEGYTF	TGTGCCAGCACCATAGACAGGGGGCAAGAAGGCTACACCTTC
TRBD1	TRBV6-6	-	TRBJ2-6	CASSGTGNVGANVLTF	TGTGCCAGCAGTGGGACAGGGAATGTCGGGGCCAACGTCCTGACTTTC
-	TRBV2	-	TRBJ1-2	CASSVQNYGYTF	TGTGCCAGCAGCGTACAGAACTATGGCTACACCTTC
-	TRBV7-9	-	TRBJ2-7	CASSPGTYEQYF	TGTGCCAGCAGCCCAGGAACCTACGAGCAGTACTTC
TRBD2	TRBV19	few	TRBJ2-2	CASSIRGLGLAGDKTGELFF	TGTGCCAGTAGTATAAGGGGTTTGGGGCTAGCGGGAGATAAAACCGGGGAGCTGTTTTTT
TRBD1	TRBV5-1	-	TRBJ1-4	CASRTGGTNEKLFF	TGCGCCAGCAGAACAGGGGGCACTAATGAAAAACTGTTTTTT
TRBD2	TRBV6-6	-	TRBJ2-4	CASSYSRSRGDIQYF	TGTGCCAGCAGTTACTCGAGATCCCGGGGGGACATTCAGTACTTC
TRBD2	TRBV28	-	TRBJ2-7	CASSLTSGRAEQYF	TGTGCCAGCAGTTTAACTAGCGGGAGGGCCGAGCAGTACTTC
-	TRBV7-6	-	TRBJ2-2	CASSLTGQNTGELFF	TGTGCCAGCAGCTTAACGGGACAGAACACCGGGGAGCTGTTTTTT
-	TRBV10-2	-	TRBJ1-2	CASDPGRVGNYGYTF	TGCGCCTCCGACCCGGGCAGGGTAGGAAACTATGGCTACACCTTC
TRBD1	TRBV10-2	once	TRBJ1-2	CASMPGQGRYGYTF	TGCGCCAGCATGCCGGGACAGGGTCGCTATGGCTACACCTTC
-	TRBV9	-	TRBJ2-1	CASSVAPLGGNNEQFF	TGTGCCAGCAGCGTAGCACCCCTCGGAGGAAACAATGAGCAGTTCTTC
-	TRBV7-9	-	TRBJ1-5	CASSLSQGNQPQHF	TGTGCCAGCAGCTTATCACAGGGCAATCAGCCCCAGCATTTT
TRBD1	TRBV27	-	TRBJ2-7	CASSLGAQGVLLPFSYEQYF	TGTGCCAGCAGTTTAGGGGCACAGGGGGTCCTTTTACCTTTCTCCTACGAGCAGTACTTC
-	TRBV15	-	TRBJ1-1	CATSRPPINPAGNTEAFF	TGTGCCACCAGCAGACCGCCTATAAACCCCGCCGGGAACACTGAAGCTTTCTTT
-	TRBV19	-	TRBJ1-6	CASSIQGPAGVTYNSPLHF	TGTGCCAGTAGTATCCAAGGGCCCGCAGGGGTCACCTATAATTCACCCCTCCACTTT
TRBD1	TRBV9	-	TRBJ2-6	CASSVWTGVGAGANVLTF	TGTGCCAGCAGCGTATGGACAGGTGTAGGTGCTGGGGCCAACGTCCTGACTTTC
-	TRBV7-9	-	TRBJ1-1	CASSLITGTEAFF	TGTGCCAGCAGCTTAATCACAGGGACTGAAGCTTTCTTT
TRBD1	TRBV29-1	-	TRBJ1-2	CSARTGGNYGYTF	TGCAGCGCCCGGACAGGGGGGAACTATGGCTACACCTTC
-	TRBV9	-	TRBJ1-2	CASSFTGSDGYTF	TGTGCCAGCAGCTTTACAGGGAGCGACGGCTACACCTTC
TRBD2	TRBV7-8	once	TRBJ2-7	CASSPDGRVPYEQYF	TGTGCCAGCAGTCCGGACGGGAGGGTTCCCTACGAGCAGTACTTC
-	TRBV5-4	once	TRBJ1-2	CASSAERTGTYGYTF	TGTGCCAGCAGCGCAGAGCGAACAGGGACCTATGGCTACACCTTC
-	TRBV18	-	TRBJ2-5	CASSPMRETQYF	TGTGCCAGCTCACCGATGCGGGAGACCCAGTACTTC
TRBD1	TRBV18	-	TRBJ1-2	CASSPGQTLANYGYTF	TGTGCCAGCTCACCGGGACAGACGCTTGCTAACTATGGCTACACCTTC
-	TRBV28	-	TRBJ1-1	CASSSRVKAFF	TGTGCCAGCAGTTCCAGGGTAAAAGCTTTCTTT
-	TRBV9	-	TRBJ2-1	CASSPGGIAAKSFF	TGTGCCAGCAGCCCTGGGGGGATAGCGGCAAAATCATTCTTC
-	TRBV27	-	TRBJ1-2	CASSSTRVLGYTF	TGTGCCAGCAGTTCAACTAGGGTTCTTGGCTACACCTTC
-	TRBV5-8	-	TRBJ1-1	CASSLLIGREVNTEAFF	TGTGCCAGCAGCTTGTTGATCGGTCGTGAAGTGAACACTGAAGCTTTCTTT
-	TRBV27	-	TRBJ2-2	CASSLSRTAGELFF	TGTGCCAGCAGTTTATCTAGGACAGCCGGTGAGCTGTTTTTT
-	TRBV10-3	-	TRBJ1-1	CAISESGGTNTEAFF	TGTGCCATCAGTGAGTCCGGGGGAACGAACACTGAAGCTTTCTTT
-	TRBV7-2	-	TRBJ2-1	CASSLLASTYNEQFF	TGTGCCAGCAGCTTATTAGCGTCTACCTACAATGAGCAGTTCTTC
-	TRBV5-1	-	TRBJ2-2	CASSLGIASGELFF	TGCGCCAGCAGCCTTGGGATAGCGTCCGGGGAGCTGTTTTTT
-	TRBV6-5	-	TRBJ1-1	CASSFNRDNTEAFF	TGTGCCAGCAGTTTTAACAGGGACAACACTGAAGCTTTCTTT
TRBD1	TRBV27	-	TRBJ2-7	CASSWTGAHEQYF	TGTGCCAGCAGCTGGACAGGCGCCCACGAGCAGTACTTC
TRBD2	TRBV2	-	TRBJ2-3	CASTPEAGGRLDTQYF	TGTGCCAGCACCCCCGAAGCGGGGGGAAGACTGGATACGCAGTATTTT
TRBD1	TRBV2	-	TRBJ2-7	CASLTLPGTGGEQYF	TGTGCCAGCTTAACCCTTCCAGGGACAGGGGGCGAGCAGTACTTC
TRBD1	TRBV29-1	-	TRBJ1-2	CSVDCLNTTGNYGYTF	TGCAGCGTCGACTGTTTAAATACGACAGGGAACTATGGCTACACCTTC